These 7 T cell receptor beta chains share one sample of origin, sequenced in a study of T cells in localized non-small cell lung cancer. Data came from immunoSEQ multiplex PCR; TCRdb stores just in-frame clones and leaves some out. Counted here are around 96,000 clones, approximately 91% occurring once; the ten biggest clones make up roughly 4.3%. Here the sequenced sample was PBMCs, taken before any cancer treatment. The receptor source for this set is a woman aged 40 to 75 with stage II squamous cell lung carcinoma.

This rearrangement joins TRBV5-1 to TRBJ2-1; 10 nucleotides align to TRBD2. The CDR3 has 16 residues. In germline, CDR1 is SGHRS, CDR2 YFSETQ. Losses at the gene ends were 2 bases for V and 6 bases for J; bases not matched to a gene: 8. The chain's CDR3 is CASSFPSGSSANEQFF. The CDR3, as DNA: TGCGCCAGCAGCTTCCCTAGCGGGAGCTCCGCCAATGAGCAGTTCTTC.

The chain combines TRBV4-1 with TRBJ2-3; the match to TRBD2 covers 9 bases. With 1 base clipped from V and 3 bases from J, the junction kept 14 bases outside the gene matches. Per germline, CDR1 MGHRA and CDR2 YSYEKL. The CDR3 consists of 19 residues. In DNA form, the CDR3 reads TGCGCCAGCAGCCAAGGGGAACTTAGCGGGAGATGGAGAACAGATACGCAGTATTTT. Translation gives CASSQGELSGRWRTDTQYF.

The J gene is TRBJ1-2, the V gene TRBV2; D unclear. The CDR3 contains 12 residues. The germline gives CDR1 SNHLY, CDR2 FYNNEI. Trimming removed 3 bases at V and 8 bases at J, with 10 bases between. The DNA for the CDR3 is TGTGCCAGCAGTGACGTCCTCCCCGGCTACACCTTC. Translated, it gives CASSDVLPGYTF.

V gene TRBV5-1 combines with J gene TRBJ2-1; TRBD1 might be the D (5 bases). The length of the CDR3 is 13 residues. Deletions cut 6 bases from V and 5 bases from J, with 12 bases between. Germline CDR1 and CDR2: SGHRS and YFSETQ. Here the CDR3 DNA reads TGCGCCAGCACCCAGGGTTTCAACAATGAGCAGTTCTTC. Amino acid sequence: CASTQGFNNEQFF.

The rearrangement links TRBV11-2 to TRBJ2-7; a possible D gene is TRBD2 (6 bases). V lost 5 bases to trimming and J lost 1 base, with 15 bases between them. This CDR3 spans 15 amino acids. Germline CDR1 is SGHAT and CDR2 is FQNNGV. CDR3 sequence reads: CASSPPTSRSYEQYF. CDR3 DNA: TGTGCCAGCAGCCCGCCGACTAGTAGGTCCTACGAGCAGTACTTC.

The gene calls are TRBV2 and TRBJ2-7, with D tentatively TRBD1 or TRBD2 (5 bases each). The CDR3 contains 13 residues. CDR1 is SNHLY and CDR2 is FYNNEI in the germline V gene. V lost 6 bases to trimming and J lost 4 bases, with 13 bases between them. The DNA of the CDR3 is TGTGCCAGCAGCTTCGGGGCCGCGTACGAGCAGTACTTC. Amino acid sequence: CASSFGAAYEQYF.

J is TRBJ2-7 and V is TRBV19; D is undetermined. There are 13 residues in the CDR3. The V gene's germline CDR1 is LNHDA and CDR2 SQIVND (reference sequence). V lost 5 bases and J 1 base, leaving 9 bases between the germline ends. DNA of the CDR3: TGTGCCAGTAGTCCCGTATTTTCCTACGAGCAGTACTTC. Encoded protein: CASSPVFSYEQYF.